The sequence of this T cell receptor (beta chain) was determined in a study of T-cell reconstitution after alpha-beta-depleted transplantation in children. This CDR3 has 16 residues. V lost 5 bases to trimming and J lost 0 bases, with 16 bases between them. This clonotype was counted ten times or more. Preparation of the TCRbeta library was carried out with unique molecular identifiers. Via MiXCR, TCRdb re-called the PCR reads, giving one row per CDR3 protein. The table lists hundreds of thousands of distinct CDR3 sequences, about 14% of them singletons. This specimen consisted of PBMCs, obtained from the stem cell graft. The V call is TRBV12-3 or TRBV12-4, the J call TRBJ1-1; no clear D gene. This TCR derives from a human donor who donated a stem cell graft to a child with Fanconi anemia. The CDR3 spells CASSPQAGELNTEAFF. CDR3 sequence (DNA): TGTGCCAGCAGTCCTCAGGCGGGCGAACTGAACACTGAAGCTTTCTTT.